One sample yielded the 18 T cell receptor beta chains listed below, sequenced in a study of draining lymph node invasion in breast cancer. The CD4+ CD45RA- CD25high gate defined the sorted memory regulatory T cells. TCRdb recomputed calls from the bulk RNA-seq reads with MiXCR, one row per CDR3 protein. The sample records about 3,100 distinct CDR3 sequences, roughly half being singletons. Sequenced input: sorted memory Tregs from a lymph node. All receptors derive from a female donor with luminal breast cancer.

The rearrangement joins TRBV5-1 to TRBJ2-1; 9 nucleotides match TRBD1. J lost 0 bases, V lost 4 bases, and 14 bases had no gene match. Germline-derived CDR1 and CDR2 are SGHRS and YFSETQ. The CDR3 loop spans 19 amino acids. The CDR3 here is CASSPIGPKGQGSYNEQFF. The CDR3 region has the DNA TGCGCCAGCAGCCCTATCGGCCCTAAGGGACAGGGCTCCTACAATGAGCAGTTCTTC. Full variable domain (missing parts from reference TRBV5-1 and TRBJ2-1): KAGVTQTPRYLIKTRGQQVTLSCSPISGHRSVSWYQQTPGQGLQFLFEYFSETQRNKGNFPGRFSGRQFSNSRSEMNVSTLELGDSALYLCASSPIGPKGQGSYNEQFFGPGTRLTVL.

This clonotype was counted a few times. V usage is TRBV29-1 and J usage is TRBJ1-6, with D unresolved. The CDR3 has 13 amino acids. Trimming took 4 bases from V and 7 from J, leaving 11 bases between them. CDR1 and CDR2 (germline): SQVTM, ANQGSEA. The DNA for the CDR3 is TGCAGCGTTGTCCAGGATTGGAATTCACCCCTCCACTTT. Translating gives CSVVQDWNSPLHF.

V gene TRBV2 combines with J gene TRBJ1-6; perhaps TRBD1 as D (5 bases). The germline CDR1 and CDR2 sequences are SNHLY and FYNNEI. CDR3 length: 15 residues. V lost 3 bases and J lost 0, with 6 bases in between. The CDR3 DNA is TGTGCCAGCAGTGAGGGGGGCTCCTATAATTCACCCCTCCACTTT. Protein sequence: CASSEGGSYNSPLHF.

The chain combines TRBV25-1 with TRBJ1-1; D ambiguous. V was clipped by 1 base and J by 3 bases, with 9 bases between them. CDR3 length: 14 residues. Germline V gene lookup returns CDR1 MGHDK and CDR2 SYGVNS. The CDR3 nucleotides read TGTGCCAGCAGTGAATTGGAATATGACACTGAAGCTTTCTTT. Translation gives CASSELEYDTEAFF.

The V call is TRBV7-3, the J call TRBJ2-3, with D unresolved. Germline V lookup: CDR1 SGHTA, CDR2 FQGTGA. V gave up 1 base and J gave up 0 bases, with 5 bases separating them. The CDR3 is 14 residues long. The CDR3: CASSLIGSTDTQYF. The CDR3 DNA sequence: TGTGCCAGCAGCTTAATAGGAAGCACAGATACGCAGTATTTT.

This clonotype was seen a few times. The V gene is TRBV6-5, the J gene TRBJ2-7; TRBD2 agrees at 12 bases. V trimming: 0 bases; J trimming: 5 bases; junction bases outside the gene matches: 11. CDR3 length equals 18 residues. CDR1 is MNHEY and CDR2 is SVGAGI in the germline V gene. The CDR3 loop reads CASSYSMLAGGLSHEQYF. CDR3 DNA sequence: TGTGCCAGCAGTTACTCGATGCTAGCGGGGGGGCTTTCCCACGAGCAGTACTTC.

V and J are TRBV6-2 or TRBV6-3 and TRBJ1-3; possibly TRBD1 for D (6 bases). Germline V CDR1 and CDR2: MNHEY, SVGEGT. V lost 6 bases to trimming and J lost 6 bases, with 18 bases between them. This CDR3 comprises 15 residues. The CDR3 sequence: CASSPFDRIENTIYF. The CDR3 region has the DNA TGTGCCAGCAGCCCGTTCGACAGGATTGAAAACACCATATATTTT.

This clonotype has just a few counts. The chain links TRBV6-5 to TRBJ1-1, with D possibly being TRBD1 (6 bases). V gave up 5 bases and J gave up 11 bases, with 12 bases separating them. Germline V gene data show CDR1 as MNHEY and CDR2 as SVGAGI. The CDR3 spans 11 residues. The CDR3 DNA reads as TGTGCCAGCAGTAGGGGGTCGGTGGCTTTCTTT. Protein product: CASSRGSVAFF.

The chain employs TRBV10-3 and TRBJ2-1, with 14 bases identical to TRBD2. Germline lookup yields CDR1 ENHRY and CDR2 SYGVKD. The CDR3 totals 15 residues. J lost 7 bases, V lost 7 bases, and 6 bases had no gene match. CDR3 amino acids: CAITGTSGSWNEQFF. DNA of the CDR3: TGTGCCATCACCGGGACTAGCGGGAGTTGGAATGAGCAGTTCTTC.

V gene TRBV19 combines with J gene TRBJ1-2; D is undetermined. Germline CDR1 LNHDA, CDR2 SQIVND (reference sequence). Trimming shortened V by 3 bases and J by 3 bases, and 14 bases separated the two germline ends. This CDR3 has 15 amino acids. The CDR3 coding sequence is TGTGCCAGTAGTATGGGCCGAGGCCCTTACTATGGCTACACCTTC. Translation gives CASSMGRGPYYGYTF.

This rearrangement joins TRBV19 to TRBJ2-1; D may be TRBD2 (6 bases). Germline assignment: CDR1 LNHDA and CDR2 SQIVND (reference sequence). This CDR3 region has 15 residues. Trimming pared 3 bases from V and 2 bases from J, leaving 11 bases between. CDR3 sequence (DNA): TGTGCCAGTAGTATGGAGGGTCGGGCCTACAATGAGCAGTTCTTC. Protein sequence: CASSMEGRAYNEQFF.

This clonotype has just a few counts. V gene TRBV24-1 combines with J gene TRBJ1-2, with 9 bases fitting TRBD1. V lost 4 bases, J lost 4 bases, and 3 bases stayed unmatched. The CDR3 consists of 14 residues. Germline V gene lookup returns CDR1 KGHDR and CDR2 SFDVKD. In DNA, the CDR3 is TGTGCCACCAGTGACGGGACAGGGTCCTATGGCTACACCTTC. It translates to CATSDGTGSYGYTF.

J is TRBJ2-1 and V is TRBV20-1, with 7 bases fitting TRBD2. Germline V lookup: CDR1 DFQATT, CDR2 SNEGSKA (reference sequence). The CDR3 length is 10 residues. V lost 4 bases to trimming and J lost 9 bases; unmatched junction nucleotides: 0. The CDR3 here is CSATSGEQFF. The CDR3 DNA reads TGCAGTGCTACTAGCGGTGAGCAGTTCTTC.

This clonotype was seen a handful of times. This rearrangement joins TRBV10-3 to TRBJ1-2; D remains unclear. V was shortened by 0 bases and J by 1 base, with 9 bases between the two germline ends. The CDR3 runs to 15 residues. Looked up from germline, CDR1 is ENHRY and CDR2 is SYGVKD. CDR3 protein: CAISESGTLNYGYTF. CDR3 in DNA: TGTGCCATCAGTGAGTCGGGAACGCTTAACTATGGCTACACCTTC.

This clonotype has more than one count but fewer than ten. The rearrangement joins TRBV6-2 or TRBV6-3 to TRBJ2-7; no firm D call. This CDR3 spans 12 amino acids. CDR1 is MNHEY, CDR2 SVGEGT, per germline. The germline V and J ends were trimmed by 2 bases and 3 bases, with 5 bases remaining between them. As DNA, the CDR3 is TGTGCCAGCAGTTACCACAGCTACGAGCAGTACTTC. It is translated as CASSYHSYEQYF.

V gene TRBV27 combines with J gene TRBJ2-5; possibly TRBD2 for D (5 bases). Trimming removed 4 bases from V and 5 bases from J, with 14 bases in between. The germline V gene has CDR1 MNHEY and CDR2 SMNVEV (reference sequence). This CDR3 has 14 amino acids. The CDR3 loop reads CASSSLLGSETQYF. CDR3 nucleotides: TGTGCCAGCAGTTCCCTACTAGGGTCGGAGACCCAGTACTTC.

J is TRBJ1-5 and V is TRBV15, with D perhaps TRBD1 (5 bases). CDR3 length: 16 residues. The germline V gene encodes CDR1 LNHNV and CDR2 YYDKDF (reference sequence). With 0 bases removed from V and 2 bases from J, the gap between germline ends came to 11 bases. The CDR3 DNA follows: TGTGCCACCAGCAGAGATCTGGGAGGGGGCAATCAGCCCCAGCATTTT. It specifies CATSRDLGGGNQPQHF.

The chain joins TRBV5-5 to TRBJ1-2; tentative D call: TRBD1 (5 bases). This CDR3 is built from 14 residues. The V and J ends lost 4 bases and 5 bases respectively, with 15 bases between them. CDR1 and CDR2 (germline): SGHKS, YYEKEE (reference sequence). The CDR3 nucleotides are TGTGCCAGCAGCACCGAGGTGGGGCATTATGGCTACACCTTC. As protein: CASSTEVGHYGYTF.